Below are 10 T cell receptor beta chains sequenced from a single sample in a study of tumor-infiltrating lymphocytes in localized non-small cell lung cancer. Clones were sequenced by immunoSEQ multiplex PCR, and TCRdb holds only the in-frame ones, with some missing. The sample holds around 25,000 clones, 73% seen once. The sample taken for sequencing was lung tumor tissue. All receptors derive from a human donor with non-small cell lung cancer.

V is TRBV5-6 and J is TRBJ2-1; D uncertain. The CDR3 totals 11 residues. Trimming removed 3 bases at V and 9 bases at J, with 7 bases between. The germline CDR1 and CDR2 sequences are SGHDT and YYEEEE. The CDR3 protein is CASSWGTEQFF. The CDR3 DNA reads TGTGCCAGCAGCTGGGGTACTGAGCAGTTCTTC.

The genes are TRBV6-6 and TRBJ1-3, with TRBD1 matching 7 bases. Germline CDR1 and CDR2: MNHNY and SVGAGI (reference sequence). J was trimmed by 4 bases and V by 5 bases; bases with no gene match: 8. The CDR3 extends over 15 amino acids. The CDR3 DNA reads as TGTGCCAGCAGTACCCAAGGGACAGCAGGAAACACCATATATTTT. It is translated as CASSTQGTAGNTIYF.

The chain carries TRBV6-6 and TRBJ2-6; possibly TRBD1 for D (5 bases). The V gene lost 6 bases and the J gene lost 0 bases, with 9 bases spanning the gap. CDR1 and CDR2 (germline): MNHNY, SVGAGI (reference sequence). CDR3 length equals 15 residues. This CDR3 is CASSMGHSGANVLTF. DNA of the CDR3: TGTGCCAGCAGCATGGGGCACTCTGGGGCCAACGTCCTGACTTTC.

The CDR3 DNA is TGTGCCAGCAGCTACGGGAGCACAGATACGCAGTATTTT. This codes for CASSYGSTDTQYF. The chain links TRBV5-4 to TRBJ2-3; D unclear. This CDR3 has 13 amino acids. V was trimmed by 3 bases and J by 0 bases, leaving 5 bases between them. The V gene's germline CDR1 is SGHNT and CDR2 YYREEE (reference sequence).

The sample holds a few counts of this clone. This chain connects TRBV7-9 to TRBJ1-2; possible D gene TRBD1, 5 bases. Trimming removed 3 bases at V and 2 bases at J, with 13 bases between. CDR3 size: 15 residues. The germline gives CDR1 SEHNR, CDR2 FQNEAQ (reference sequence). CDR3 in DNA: TGTGCCAGCAGCTTCTCAATGACAGAGAACTATGGCTACACCTTC. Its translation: CASSFSMTENYGYTF. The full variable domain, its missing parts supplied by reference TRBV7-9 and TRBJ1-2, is DTGVSQNPRHKITKRGQNVTFRCDPISEHNRLYWYRQTLGQGPEFLTYFQNEAQLEKSRLLSDRFSAERPKGSFSTLEIQRTEQGDSAMYLCASSFSMTENYGYTFGSGTRLTVV.

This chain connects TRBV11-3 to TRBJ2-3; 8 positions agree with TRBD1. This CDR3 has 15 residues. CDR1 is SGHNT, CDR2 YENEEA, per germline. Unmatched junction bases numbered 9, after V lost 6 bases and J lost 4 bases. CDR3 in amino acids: CASRPTGQGSDTQYF. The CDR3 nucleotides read TGTGCCAGCAGGCCCACCGGACAGGGCTCAGATACGCAGTATTTT.

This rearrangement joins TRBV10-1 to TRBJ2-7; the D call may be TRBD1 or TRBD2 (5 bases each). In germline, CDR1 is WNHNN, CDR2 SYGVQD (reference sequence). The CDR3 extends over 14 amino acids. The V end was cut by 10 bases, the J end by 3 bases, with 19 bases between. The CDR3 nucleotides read TGCGCCAACCTAAACCCCGGGACCTACTACGAGCAGTACTTC. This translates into CANLNPGTYYEQYF.

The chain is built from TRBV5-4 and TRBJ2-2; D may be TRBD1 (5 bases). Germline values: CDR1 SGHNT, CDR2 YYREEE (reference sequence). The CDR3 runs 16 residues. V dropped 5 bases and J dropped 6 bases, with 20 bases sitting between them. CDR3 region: CASSSDRVILSGELFF. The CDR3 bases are TGTGCCAGCAGTTCAGACAGAGTAATTCTATCCGGGGAGCTGTTTTTT.

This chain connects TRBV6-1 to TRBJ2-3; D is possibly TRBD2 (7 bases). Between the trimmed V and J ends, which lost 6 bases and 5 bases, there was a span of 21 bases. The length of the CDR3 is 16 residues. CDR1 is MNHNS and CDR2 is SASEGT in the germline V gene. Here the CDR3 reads CASSEKGRGGIDTQYF. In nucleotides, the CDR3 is TGTGCCAGCAGCGAAAAGGGGAGGGGGGGCATAGATACGCAGTATTTT.

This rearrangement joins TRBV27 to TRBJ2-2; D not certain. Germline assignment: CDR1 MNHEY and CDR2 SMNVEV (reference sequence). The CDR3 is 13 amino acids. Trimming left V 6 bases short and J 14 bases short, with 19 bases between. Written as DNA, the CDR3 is TGTGCCAGCAGCCCGACGACCATCACCCCACTGTTTTTT. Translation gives CASSPTTITPLFF.